The 10 T cell receptor beta chains presented below share a single source sample, sequenced in a study of CD8+CD57+ T cells in acquired aplastic anemia. Both TCR beta VDJ combination and CDR3 sequence profiling were carried out. Genomic DNA was the template for this profiling. Each CDR3 protein gets one entry after TCRdb re-called the reads with MiXCR. The table includes approximately 81,000 distinct CDR3 sequences, less than 60% detected once. The sequenced sample consisted of sorted CD4+, CD8+, or CD8+CD57+ T cells (not recorded which) from PBMCs. Receptor source: a human donor in good health, serving as a control.

As for this clonotype: A read error may be the cause here, since a much bigger clone is one base away. The chain links TRBV25-1 to TRBJ2-3, with D unclear. The CDR3 is 12 residues long. The germline gives CDR1 MGHDK, CDR2 SYGVNS. The CDR3 DNA reads as TGTGCCAGCAGCTTAGCCTCAGATGCGCAGTATTTT. Translation: CASSLASDAQYF.

This clonotype came up a few times. The genes are TRBV4-1 and TRBJ1-5; TRBD1 aligns across 12 bases. From germline, CDR1 is MGHRA and CDR2 YSYEKL. The CDR3 contains 18 residues. V trimming: 3 bases; J trimming: 4 bases; junction bases outside the gene matches: 10. CDR3 sequence: CASSQGQGAYVENQPQHF. The CDR3 DNA reads TGCGCCAGCAGCCAGGGACAGGGGGCGTATGTGGAAAATCAGCCCCAGCATTTT.

The chain recombines TRBV5-4 with TRBJ1-1; no definite D call. Germline CDR1 SGHNT, CDR2 YYREEE (reference sequence). This CDR3 spans 15 amino acids. Trimming took 0 bases from V and 2 from J, leaving 11 bases between them. CDR3 sequence: CASSLGWDSNTEAFF. CDR3 sequence (DNA): TGTGCCAGCAGCTTGGGATGGGATTCTAACACTGAAGCTTTCTTT.

This clonotype has a count of ten or more. The chain has TRBV10-2 and TRBJ1-2, with a possible D match to TRBD1 (5 bases). V was cut by 0 bases and J by 8 bases, with 16 bases left in between. CDR1 is WSHSY and CDR2 is SAAADI in the germline V gene. The CDR3 has 15 amino acids. CDR3 nucleotide sequence: TGCGCCAGCAGTGAGTCTCCAGGGATACTGACGGGCTACACCTTC. Its translation is CASSESPGILTGYTF.

This clonotype was observed once. The V and J genes are TRBV15 and TRBJ2-3; 7 bases align to TRBD1. Germline-derived CDR1 and CDR2 are LNHNV and YYDKDF (reference sequence). J lost 3 bases, V lost 3 bases, and 3 bases had no gene match. The CDR3 sequence is 14 residues long. The CDR3 region is CATSSAGGTDTQYF. The CDR3 region has the DNA TGTGCCACCAGCAGCGCAGGGGGAACAGATACGCAGTATTTT.

This clonotype was seen ten or more times. The CDR3 region has the DNA TGTGCCATCAGACAAGGGGAGAATGAAAAACTGTTTTTT. It specifies CAIRQGENEKLFF. The rearrangement links TRBV10-3 to TRBJ1-4; tentative D call: TRBD1 (5 bases). The CDR3 contains 13 residues. Germline V CDR1 and CDR2: ENHRY, SYGVKD. The V gene lost 6 bases and the J gene lost 5 bases, with 10 bases spanning the gap.

This clonotype was detected a few times. The V and J genes are TRBV7-8 and TRBJ1-6; D possibly corresponds to TRBD1 (6 bases). Trimming stripped 5 bases from V and 9 bases from J, with 11 bases between. The CDR3 loop spans 13 amino acids. Germline CDR1 and CDR2: SGHVS and FQNEAQ. CDR3 bases: TGTGCCAGCAGCCAACAGGGTCGTTCACCCCTCCACTTT. Translating it yields CASSQQGRSPLHF.

In its sample, this clonotype was seen many times. In DNA form, the CDR3 reads TGTGCCAGCAGCTTAGGGACAGGGGTTACAAACTATGGCTACACCTTC. As protein: CASSLGTGVTNYGYTF. V gene TRBV11-1 combines with J gene TRBJ1-2; 9 positions agree with TRBD1. Germline V lookup: CDR1 SGHAT, CDR2 FQDESV (reference sequence). CDR3 length equals 16 residues. Unmatched junction bases numbered 5, after V lost 1 base and J lost 2 bases.

The V call is TRBV9, the J call TRBJ2-7; D is unclear. Germline V CDR1 and CDR2: SGDLS, YYNGEE. CDR3 size: 15 residues. Between the trimmed V and J ends, which lost 0 bases and 2 bases, there was a span of 12 bases. The CDR3 coding sequence is TGTGCCAGCAGCGTAGGTACGGACGGAACCTACGAGCAGTACTTC. The encoded protein is CASSVGTDGTYEQYF.

About this clonotype itself: This could be a read error, since a much larger clone is one nucleotide away. The chain uses TRBV6-5 and TRBJ1-2; no clear D gene. CDR1 is MNHEY and CDR2 is SVGAGI in the germline V gene. The CDR3 has 16 residues. The chain's CDR3 is CASSYSREVPHYSYTF. DNA of the CDR3: TGTGCCAGCAGTTACTCGAGAGAGGTTCCCCACTATAGCTACACCTTC.